What follows are 13 T cell receptor beta chains derived from one specimen sequenced in a study of CD8 T cells in Susac syndrome. RNA in amounts of about 0.45 to 1 ug was reverse transcribed with random hexamers. TCRdb fed the immunoSEQ multiplex PCR reads into MiXCR, producing one record per CDR3 protein. The sample shows roughly 250,000 distinct CDR3 sequences, 96% of them seen only once. Sequencing was performed on CD4+ T cells from PBMCs. Every receptor here comes from a human donor with Susac syndrome.

V gene TRBV20-1 combines with J gene TRBJ2-3; 9 bases are shared with TRBD2. The trim removed 2 bases at V and 4 bases at J, leaving 10 bases unmatched. In germline, CDR1 is DFQATT, CDR2 SNEGSKA (reference sequence). The CDR3 has 16 amino acids. CDR3 DNA: TGCAGTGCTAGATTGCTGGCGGGAGGGTGGTCAGATACGCAGTATTTT. It specifies CSARLLAGGWSDTQYF.

This rearrangement joins TRBV9 to TRBJ2-3; D remains ambiguous. V was clipped by 0 bases and J by 4 bases, with 6 bases between them. The V gene's germline CDR1 is SGDLS and CDR2 YYNGEE. The CDR3 consists of 13 residues. CDR3 nucleotides: TGTGCCAGCAGCGTAGCCTCCCCAGATACGCAGTATTTT. Protein product: CASSVASPDTQYF.

This chain links TRBV29-1 with TRBJ1-2, with D hard to call. With 3 bases removed from V and 4 bases from J, the gap between germline ends came to 9 bases. The CDR3 is 12 amino acids. Germline CDR1 SQVTM, CDR2 ANQGSEA. CDR3 DNA: TGCAGCGTTGACCGGCGGGGCTATGGCTACACCTTC. It specifies CSVDRRGYGYTF.

This rearrangement joins TRBV5-4 to TRBJ2-7; D is possibly TRBD2 (5 bases). This CDR3 spans 14 amino acids. The ends were cut back, 7 bases at V and 4 bases at J, with 18 bases in the middle. Germline V gene lookup returns CDR1 SGHNT and CDR2 YYREEE (reference sequence). The CDR3 region has the DNA TGTGCCAGCCGAGAAGACTACCGAACTTACGAGCAGTACTTC. Protein product: CASREDYRTYEQYF.

This clonotype was found once. J is TRBJ1-1 and V is TRBV18, with D possibly matching TRBD1 (6 bases). V lost 0 bases, J lost 10 bases, and 15 bases lay in between. CDR1 and CDR2 (germline): KGHSH, LQKENI. The CDR3 is 14 residues long. The CDR3 sequence: CASSPPYREGAAFF. The CDR3 DNA follows: TGTGCCAGCTCACCACCCTACAGGGAAGGGGCAGCTTTCTTT.

The chain is built from TRBV6-5 and TRBJ2-7; weak D call: TRBD2 (5 bases). The CDR3 is 13 amino acids. V lost 2 bases and J lost 6, with 11 bases in between. CDR1 MNHEY and CDR2 SVGAGI come from the germline V gene. CDR3 amino acids: CASSYGSLGEQYF. The CDR3 DNA sequence: TGTGCCAGCAGTTACGGGAGCTTGGGCGAGCAGTACTTC.

The gene calls are TRBV30 and TRBJ1-1; D is ambiguous. This CDR3 has 13 amino acids. With 0 bases removed from V and 8 bases from J, the gap between germline ends came to 13 bases. Germline CDR1 is GTSNPN and CDR2 is SVGIG (reference sequence). The chain's CDR3 is CAWSVSPVTEAFF. In DNA form, the CDR3 reads TGTGCCTGGAGTGTTAGCCCGGTCACGGAAGCTTTCTTT.

This chain connects TRBV12-3 or TRBV12-4 to TRBJ2-7; TRBD1 is a possible D gene (6 bases). This CDR3 is built from 14 residues. V gave up 6 bases and J gave up 4 bases, with 16 bases separating them. This chain's CDR3 is CASSPSVQGYEQYF. The CDR3 DNA reads TGTGCCAGCAGCCCCTCGGTGCAGGGGTACGAGCAGTACTTC.

The V gene is TRBV30, the J gene TRBJ2-1; no reliable D call. V gave up 5 bases and J gave up 6 bases, with 20 bases separating them. CDR1 GTSNPN and CDR2 SVGIG come from the germline V gene (reference sequence). This CDR3 contains 15 residues. CDR3 residues: CAWSRASALTNEQFF. Written as DNA, the CDR3 is TGTGCCTGGTCAAGGGCTAGTGCCCTAACCAATGAGCAGTTCTTC.

V and J are TRBV28 and TRBJ1-1; D not resolved. Trimming removed 3 bases from V and 5 bases from J, with 7 bases in between. Germline assignment: CDR1 MDHEN and CDR2 SYDVKM. This CDR3 is built from 12 residues. The CDR3 spells CASSLVTTEAFF. The CDR3 DNA follows: TGTGCCAGCAGTTTGGTCACTACTGAAGCTTTCTTT.

This clonotype was observed a single time. The chain joins TRBV7-3 to TRBJ2-1; weak D call: TRBD1 (6 bases). Germline V gene lookup returns CDR1 SGHTA and CDR2 FQGTGA. Trimming took 9 bases from V and 5 from J, leaving 14 bases between them. The CDR3 sequence is 13 residues long. CDR3 region: CARKPTGNNEQFF. Here the CDR3 DNA reads TGTGCCAGGAAGCCCACAGGGAACAATGAGCAGTTCTTC.

The J gene is TRBJ1-2, the V gene TRBV29-1, with TRBD1 matching 8 bases. The CDR3 contains 14 residues. The ends lost 6 bases at V and 1 base at J; junction bases unmatched: 7. Germline lookup yields CDR1 SQVTM and CDR2 ANQGSEA. Written as DNA, the CDR3 is TGCAGCGTGGGTGACAGGGGAGATAACTATGGCTACACCTTC. As protein: CSVGDRGDNYGYTF.

The rearrangement uses TRBV11-3 and TRBJ2-5, with D perhaps TRBD1 (6 bases). Germline values: CDR1 SGHNT, CDR2 YENEEA. Trimming left V 1 base short and J 2 bases short, with 8 bases between. This CDR3 contains 14 residues. The CDR3 DNA sequence: TGTGCCAGCAGCTTAGCTACAGGGCAAGAGACCCAGTACTTC. It specifies CASSLATGQETQYF.